The 27 T cell receptor beta chains below come from one sample, sequenced in a study of blood T cell repertoires in COVID-19. Method: immunoSEQ multiplex PCR; TCRdb's copy keeps in-frame clones and lacks some. The table has about 310,000 clones, 90% seen once; the top ten hold about 1%. The sample consisted of peripheral blood. Source of these receptors: a woman aged 40 to 55 with COVID-19, enrolled during active disease.

This chain connects TRBV27 to TRBJ1-3; D may be TRBD1 (6 bases). Trimming pared 4 bases from V and 4 bases from J, leaving 14 bases between. Per germline, CDR1 MNHEY and CDR2 SMNVEV (reference sequence). CDR3 length: 15 amino acids. The CDR3 region is CASSSGGARGNTIYF. The DNA of the CDR3 is TGTGCCAGCAGTTCGGGGGGGGCACGCGGAAACACCATATATTTT.

V usage is TRBV6-6 and J usage is TRBJ1-5; D may be TRBD1 (5 bases). Germline V gives CDR1 MNHNY, CDR2 SVGAGI (reference sequence). The CDR3 covers 14 residues. Between the trimmed V and J ends, which lost 2 bases and 6 bases, there was a span of 11 bases. The DNA for the CDR3 is TGTGCCAGCAGTTACGGGGGGGGAGTTCAGCCCCAGCATTTT. Translating gives CASSYGGGVQPQHF.

Points on this clone: Germline is not matched at one junction end, which may reflect a read error. V gene TRBV5-1 combines with J gene TRBJ2-5, with a possible D match to TRBD1 (6 bases). Germline V gene lookup returns CDR1 SGHRS and CDR2 YFSETQ. CDR3 size: 13 residues. This CDR3 reads CASSLGQNNLWNF. CDR3 bases: TGCGCCAGCAGCCTCGGACAGAACAATCTCTGGAACTTC.

The chain carries TRBV12-5 and TRBJ2-1; 16 bases line up with TRBD2. The junction had 15 bases not matched to a gene; V was cut back by 0 bases and J by 7 bases. There are 21 residues in the CDR3. Per germline, CDR1 LGHNT and CDR2 FRNRAP. The CDR3 nucleotides read TGTGCTAGTGGTTTGGTACGGGTGGGGGGACTAGCGGGAGGGCCCAAGAATGAGCAGTTCTTC. Its protein is CASGLVRVGGLAGGPKNEQFF.

The gene calls are TRBV7-2 and TRBJ2-2; D might be TRBD2 (5 bases). The CDR3 length is 14 residues. V lost 2 bases and J lost 4, with 8 bases in between. From germline, CDR1 is SGHTA and CDR2 FQGNSA. In DNA form, the CDR3 reads TGTGCCAGCAGCTTAACGGGGTTCACCGGGGAGCTGTTTTTT. This codes for CASSLTGFTGELFF. The full variable domain, in which reference TRBV7-2 and TRBJ2-2 provide the parts outside the CDR3, is GAGVSQSPSNKVTEKGKDVELRCDPISGHTALYWYRQSLGQGLEFLIYFQGNSAPDKSGLPSDRFSAERTGGSVSTLTIQRTQQEDSAVYLCASSLTGFTGELFFGEGSRLTVL.

The chain employs TRBV2 and TRBJ2-7; 11 bases fit TRBD2. This CDR3 spans 15 amino acids. The V and J ends lost 2 bases and 7 bases, in that order; junction bases with no gene match: 7. Germline-derived CDR1 and CDR2 are SNHLY and FYNNEI. The DNA of the CDR3 is TGTGCCAGCAGTGAACTGGTAGCGGGGGGGCTGGAGCAGTACTTC. This translates into CASSELVAGGLEQYF.

The chain recombines TRBV7-2 with TRBJ2-7; 10 nucleotides align to TRBD1. The CDR3 is 13 amino acids. With 6 bases clipped from V and 6 bases from J, the junction kept 5 bases outside the gene matches. Germline V gene sequence: CDR1 SGHTA, CDR2 FQGNSA. The DNA for the CDR3 is TGTGCCAGCAGGGTCGGGACAGGGGCCGAGCAGTACTTC. Translated, it gives CASRVGTGAEQYF.

The V gene is TRBV5-1, the J gene TRBJ1-5; 9 bases line up with TRBD1. V dropped 3 bases and J dropped 7; count of bases not matched to a gene: 5. There are 14 residues in the CDR3. Germline CDR1 SGHRS, CDR2 YFSETQ. Written as DNA, the CDR3 is TGCGCCAGCAGCTCGGGACAGGGTGAGCAGCCCCAGCATTTT. This sequence encodes CASSSGQGEQPQHF.

This chain uses TRBV5-1 with TRBJ1-1, with D unresolved. The CDR3 has 18 amino acids. V lost 4 bases and J 4 bases, leaving 26 bases between the germline ends. Germline V gene sequence: CDR1 SGHRS, CDR2 YFSETQ. Here the CDR3 reads CASSLPKSAPGVPTEAFF. DNA for the CDR3: TGCGCCAGCAGCCTTCCCAAAAGTGCGCCCGGGGTGCCCACTGAAGCTTTCTTT.

V usage is TRBV25-1 and J usage is TRBJ2-2; the D gene is possibly TRBD1 (6 bases). CDR1 MGHDK and CDR2 SYGVNS come from the germline V gene. V lost 3 bases to trimming and J lost 6 bases, with 11 bases between them. There are 14 residues in the CDR3. The CDR3, as DNA: TGTGCCAGCAGTGACCTCCGACAGGCCGGGGAGCTGTTTTTT. Translation gives CASSDLRQAGELFF.

The V call is TRBV6-1, the J call TRBJ2-1; unclear D gene. Trimming removed 2 bases at V and 7 bases at J, with 9 bases between. Germline V lookup: CDR1 MNHNS, CDR2 SASEGT. The CDR3 has 13 amino acids. DNA of the CDR3: TGTGCCAGCAGTGAACAGCGCCGGAATGAGCAGTTCTTC. Its translation: CASSEQRRNEQFF.

J is TRBJ1-2 and V is TRBV28; TRBD1 matches at 7 bases. The V and J ends lost 6 bases and 6 bases, in that order; junction bases with no gene match: 4. In germline, CDR1 is MDHEN, CDR2 SYDVKM. This CDR3 contains 12 residues. The CDR3 sequence: CASSEQGNGYTF. The CDR3 DNA reads as TGTGCCAGCAGCGAACAGGGGAATGGCTACACCTTC.

This chain joins TRBV3-1 (or the pseudogene TRBV3-2) and TRBJ1-3; D is uncertain. Germline CDR1 LGHDT, CDR2 YNNKEL (reference sequence). CDR3 length: 14 amino acids. V lost 0 bases and J 2 bases, leaving 5 bases between the germline ends. The CDR3 DNA sequence: TGTGCCAGCAGCCAAGATCCCACTGGAAACACCATATATTTT. Amino acid sequence: CASSQDPTGNTIYF.

V is TRBV30 and J is TRBJ1-5; D gene uncertain. The V gene lost 0 bases and the J gene lost 2 bases, with 11 bases spanning the gap. The CDR3 extends over 15 amino acids. Per germline, CDR1 GTSNPN and CDR2 SVGIG (reference sequence). This CDR3 reads CAWSVSLAGNQPQHF. The CDR3 DNA follows: TGTGCCTGGAGTGTATCCCTAGCGGGCAATCAGCCCCAGCATTTT.

DNA for the CDR3: TGTGCCAGCACCCGCCGGCAGGGCTACACTGAAGCTTTCTTT. This sequence encodes CASTRRQGYTEAFF. The chain joins TRBV7-2 to TRBJ1-1; maybe TRBD1 (5 bases). CDR1 and CDR2 (germline): SGHTA, FQGNSA. The length of the CDR3 is 14 residues. Trimming took off 7 bases at V and 3 bases at J, with 15 bases between the two ends.

Turning to this clone: The junction and the germline gene differ at one end; a read error may be behind it. CDR3 amino acids: CASSLDTGTTGANVLTF. The CDR3 DNA follows: TGTGCTAGCAGCTTAGATACCGGGACAACTGGGGCCAACGTCCTGACTTTC. This chain joins TRBV7-7 and TRBJ2-6, with a tentative D call TRBD1 (6 bases). Germline V CDR1 and CDR2: SSHAT, FNYEAQ (reference sequence). This CDR3 contains 17 residues.

The chain carries TRBV29-1 and TRBJ2-5, with TRBD2 identical over 12 bases. The V gene's germline CDR1 is SQVTM and CDR2 ANQGSEA. V gave up 1 base and J gave up 5 bases; unmatched junction bases: 8. The CDR3 spans 16 residues. The CDR3 sequence: CSVEGASGGARETQYF. DNA of the CDR3: TGCAGCGTTGAAGGGGCTAGCGGGGGGGCCCGGGAGACCCAGTACTTC.

J is TRBJ2-7 and V is TRBV11-2; TRBD2 agrees at 8 bases. Germline trimming cut 3 bases from V and 3 bases from J; bases unmatched to any gene: 10. The germline V gene has CDR1 SGHAT and CDR2 FQNNGV. The CDR3 has 16 amino acids. CDR3 loop: CASSFRGGGSVYEQYF. CDR3 nucleotides: TGTGCCAGCAGCTTTAGAGGCGGGGGGTCCGTCTACGAGCAGTACTTC.

V is TRBV28 and J is TRBJ2-2, with 8 bases aligning to TRBD1. J gave up 0 bases and V 3 bases, and 3 bases lay outside the gene matches. This CDR3 has 16 residues. Per germline, CDR1 MDHEN and CDR2 SYDVKM. CDR3 DNA: TGTGCCAGCAGTTTGGACAGGGCCCCGAACACCGGGGAGCTGTTTTTT. This codes for CASSLDRAPNTGELFF.

The genes are TRBV19 and TRBJ1-5; D may be TRBD1 (5 bases). CDR3 length: 16 residues. V was pared by 4 bases and J by 3 bases, with 16 bases between. Germline V gene lookup returns CDR1 LNHDA and CDR2 SQIVND (reference sequence). The CDR3 DNA reads as TGTGCCAGTAGTACTTACAGACAGACCCCCAATCAGCCCCAGCATTTT. This codes for CASSTYRQTPNQPQHF. Filled out from reference TRBV19 and TRBJ1-5, the complete variable domain reads DGGITQSPKYLFRKEGQNVTLSCEQNLNHDAMYWYRQDPGQGLRLIYYSQIVNDFQKGDIAEGYSVSREKKESFPLTVTSAQKNPTAFYLCASSTYRQTPNQPQHFGDGTRLSIL.

The V and J genes are TRBV20-1 and TRBJ1-2, with TRBD1 as a possible D gene (5 bases). Germline V gives CDR1 DFQATT, CDR2 SNEGSKA (reference sequence). The CDR3 has 13 amino acids. Trimming took off 3 bases at V and 4 bases at J, with 12 bases between the two ends. The CDR3 DNA follows: TGCAGTGCTAGTCCCAGGGCAGGCTATGGCTACACCTTC. This translates into CSASPRAGYGYTF.

This clone was seen a few times. The chain is built from TRBV6-2 or TRBV6-3 and TRBJ1-2; D gene unclear. The germline CDR1 and CDR2 sequences are MNHEY and SVGEGT. The CDR3 length is 11 residues. The V and J ends lost 0 bases and 8 bases respectively, with 4 bases between them. The CDR3 sequence is CASSYSTGYTF. DNA for the CDR3: TGTGCCAGCAGTTACTCCACAGGCTACACCTTC.

The V call is TRBV6-5, the J call TRBJ1-1; TRBD1 might be the D (6 bases). Trimming took off 0 bases at V and 1 base at J, with 9 bases between the two ends. This CDR3 has 15 residues. In germline, CDR1 is MNHEY, CDR2 SVGAGI. The CDR3, as DNA: TGTGCCAGCAGTTACTCCAGGGGTCGGAACACTGAAGCTTTCTTT. It translates to CASSYSRGRNTEAFF.

The sample holds one count of this clone. The chain joins TRBV5-6 to TRBJ1-2; D call uncertain. V shed 5 bases and J shed 1 base, with 18 bases lying between them. The germline V gene encodes CDR1 SGHDT and CDR2 YYEEEE. The CDR3 spans 16 residues. The chain's CDR3 is CASSHTNGRFNYGYTF. As DNA, the CDR3 is TGTGCCAGCAGTCACACGAACGGGAGGTTTAACTATGGCTACACCTTC. Full variable domain (rest looked up from reference TRBV5-6 and TRBJ1-2): DAGVTQSPTHLIKTRGQQVTLRCSPKSGHDTVSWYQQALGQGPQFIFQYYEEEERQRGNFPDRFSGHQFPNYSSELNVNALLLGDSALYLCASSHTNGRFNYGYTFGSGTRLTVV.

This chain uses TRBV30 with TRBJ1-1; the D is unclear. CDR1 and CDR2 from the germline V gene are GTSNPN and SVGIG (reference sequence). This CDR3 comprises 11 residues. V was clipped by 5 bases and J by 6 bases, with 10 bases between them. The chain's CDR3 is CAWGRLAEAFF. In DNA, the CDR3 is TGTGCCTGGGGTAGATTAGCTGAAGCTTTCTTT.

The chain recombines TRBV6-5 with TRBJ1-5, with TRBD1 identical over 7 bases. The CDR3 spans 15 residues. Per the germline V gene, CDR1 is MNHEY and CDR2 is SVGAGI. Unmatched junction bases numbered 5, after V lost 6 bases and J lost 0 bases. The DNA of the CDR3 is TGTGCCAGCAGGTACGCAGGGGGTAGCAATCAGCCCCAGCATTTT. Protein sequence: CASRYAGGSNQPQHF.

The genes are TRBV7-6 and TRBJ1-4, with 9 bases matching TRBD1. Germline values: CDR1 SGHVS, CDR2 FNYEAQ. Trimming took 4 bases from V and 3 from J; bases not matched to a gene: 3. CDR3 length: 15 amino acids. The CDR3 protein is CASSSRQGANEKLFF. CDR3 bases: TGTGCCAGCAGCTCCAGACAGGGGGCTAATGAAAAACTGTTTTTT.